This TCR beta chain was profiled in a study of blood T cell repertoires in COVID-19. Whole-study context: The United States, Italy and Spain were the sources of the acute and convalescent COVID-19 samples. The analysed material was cDNA or gDNA that came from T cells, B-cell-depleted T cells, or PBMCs.

The V gene's germline CDR1 is SGHVS and CDR2 FQNEAQ. V was trimmed by 6 bases and J by 2 bases, leaving 13 bases between them. The CDR3 totals 14 residues. Study processing details: How many nucleated cells were present was estimated from reference gene primer amplification. The data were produced by immunoSEQ multiplex PCR, yet TCRdb's version contains in-frame clones alone and is incomplete. V, J and clone size are those of that table, while D and trimming were read from the DNA. This repertoire shows more than 120,000 clones, 84% found once; its top ten account for roughly 4.8%. The chain employs TRBV7-8 and TRBJ1-2; D ambiguous. Input material: peripheral blood. This clonotype was sampled from a human donor in a cohort sampled during active COVID-19. The CDR3 sequence: CASSDRGPNYGYTF. As DNA, the CDR3 is TGTGCCAGCAGTGATCGAGGCCCAAACTATGGCTACACCTTC.